These 20 T cell receptor beta chains were all obtained from the same sample, sequenced in a study of cytomegalovirus exposure and HLA in healthy donors. PCR involved 60 Vbeta and 13 Jbeta primers. The table came from immunoSEQ multiplex PCR; TCRdb's copy has only in-frame clones and leaves some out. This table has about 110,000 clones, 55% to 70% appearing once. What was sequenced was PBMCs. Every receptor here comes from a woman between 25 and 40 years old in good health and CMV-seronegative.

The V gene is TRBV7-3, the J gene TRBJ2-1; the match to TRBD2 covers 10 bases. With 2 bases clipped from V and 4 bases from J, the junction kept 8 bases outside the gene matches. The CDR3 runs 17 residues. Germline V gene lookup returns CDR1 SGHTA and CDR2 FQGTGA. The CDR3 coding sequence is TGTGCCAGCAGCTTAGCCTGGACTAGCGGCTCTTACAATGAGCAGTTCTTC. This translates into CASSLAWTSGSYNEQFF.

In this sample, this clone turned up a few times. The chain combines TRBV7-2 with TRBJ2-3, with D unclear. Germline CDR1 reads SGHTA; CDR2 reads FQGNSA. The ends were cut back, 2 bases at V and 0 bases at J, with 9 bases in the middle. The CDR3 loop spans 15 amino acids. The CDR3 reads CASSLKKASTDTQYF. The CDR3 region has the DNA TGTGCCAGCAGCTTAAAGAAAGCCAGCACAGATACGCAGTATTTT.

V and J are TRBV6-4 and TRBJ2-5, with 7 bases lining up with TRBD1. Germline V gives CDR1 MRHNA, CDR2 SNTAGT. The CDR3 has 17 amino acids. V trimming: 4 bases; J trimming: 2 bases; junction bases outside the gene matches: 13. CDR3 nucleotides: TGTGCCAGCAGTGGATGGGTGGGGACAGCGATACAAGAGACCCAGTACTTC. Its translation is CASSGWVGTAIQETQYF.

CDR3 in amino acids: CASSLGGGTTGELFF. CDR3 nucleotides: TGTGCCAGCAGCTTAGGTGGGGGGACCACCGGGGAGCTGTTTTTT. The chain is built from TRBV7-8 and TRBJ2-2; D is possibly TRBD2 (6 bases). Trimming removed 1 base from V and 4 bases from J, with 10 bases in between. Germline V gene sequence: CDR1 SGHVS, CDR2 FQNEAQ. This CDR3 region has 15 residues.

This clone has just a few counts. V and J are TRBV11-2 and TRBJ2-1, with TRBD2 matching over 11 bases. Per the germline V gene, CDR1 is SGHAT and CDR2 is FQNNGV. This CDR3 has 17 residues. The J segment lost 2 bases and the V segment lost 5 bases, leaving 8 bases of the junction unmatched. Here the CDR3 reads CASSLLEGLAAYNEQFF. CDR3 nucleotide sequence: TGTGCCAGCAGCCTCCTCGAGGGACTAGCGGCCTACAATGAGCAGTTCTTC.

The rearrangement links TRBV30 to TRBJ1-6; TRBD1 matches at 7 bases. The CDR3 has 14 residues. Trimming removed 5 bases from V and 7 bases from J; junction bases left unmatched: 8. Germline assignment: CDR1 GTSNPN and CDR2 SVGIG (reference sequence). In nucleotides, the CDR3 is TGTGCCTGGCAAACAGGGGCCCTGAATTCACCCCTCCACTTT. It is translated as CAWQTGALNSPLHF.

This clone was observed a handful of times. The genes are TRBV25-1 and TRBJ1-1; weak D call: TRBD1 (6 bases). V lost 4 bases, J lost 4 bases, and 16 bases lay in between. Germline V CDR1 and CDR2: MGHDK, SYGVNS. CDR3 length: 15 amino acids. Here the CDR3 reads CASSAVQGTSTEAFF. The DNA for the CDR3 is TGTGCCAGCAGTGCCGTACAGGGAACAAGCACTGAAGCTTTCTTT.

V usage is TRBV5-1 and J usage is TRBJ2-2; D call uncertain. The CDR3 contains 15 residues. CDR1 and CDR2 from the germline V gene are SGHRS and YFSETQ. Trimming took off 0 bases at V and 2 bases at J, with 8 bases between the two ends. The CDR3 region has the DNA TGCGCCAGCAGCTTGGTAGAACTTAACACCGGGGAGCTGTTTTTT. Its protein product is CASSLVELNTGELFF.

The J gene is TRBJ2-5, the V gene TRBV5-4; TRBD2 is a possible D gene (6 bases). This CDR3 region has 13 residues. Germline CDR1 is SGHNT and CDR2 is YYREEE (reference sequence). Trimming took 3 bases from V and 5 from J, leaving 11 bases between them. CDR3 in DNA: TGTGCCAGCAGCTCTGCGGGAATCGAGACCCAGTACTTC. This codes for CASSSAGIETQYF. Full variable domain (missing parts from reference TRBV5-4 and TRBJ2-5): ETGVTQSPTHLIKTRGQQVTLRCSSQSGHNTVSWYQQALGQGPQFIFQYYREEENGRGNFPPRFSGLQFPNYSSELNVNALELDDSALYLCASSSAGIETQYFGPGTRLLVL.

This rearrangement joins TRBV23-1 to TRBJ2-7, with 7 bases fitting TRBD1. TRBV23-1 falls under the ORF class, with uncertain function. V dropped 6 bases and J dropped 3; count of bases not matched to a gene: 14. This CDR3 is 16 amino acids long. DNA for the CDR3: TGCGCCAGCAGCCCTCGTTCACAGGGGTGTTTCTACGAGCAGTACTTC. Its translation: CASSPRSQGCFYEQYF.

This clone was seen a few times. The V and J genes are TRBV4-2 and TRBJ2-1; TRBD2 aligns across 9 bases. Germline CDR1 reads LGHNA; CDR2 reads YNFKEQ. V was clipped by 1 base and J by 2 bases; unmatched bases: 12. CDR3 length: 19 residues. CDR3 sequence: CASSQALAGVLKTYNEQFF. The CDR3 DNA reads TGTGCCAGCAGCCAAGCCTTAGCGGGAGTACTTAAAACCTACAATGAGCAGTTCTTC.

The V and J genes are TRBV27 and TRBJ2-2; 9 bases align to TRBD2. The ends lost 4 bases at V and 4 bases at J; junction bases unmatched: 4. The length of the CDR3 is 15 residues. The V gene's germline CDR1 is MNHEY and CDR2 SMNVEV (reference sequence). The CDR3 sequence is CASSSLSGSTGELFF. CDR3 nucleotide sequence: TGTGCCAGCAGTTCCCTTAGCGGGAGCACCGGGGAGCTGTTTTTT.

The chain combines TRBV27 with TRBJ1-4, with no clear D. There are 14 residues in the CDR3. Germline lookup yields CDR1 MNHEY and CDR2 SMNVEV (reference sequence). The V gene lost 0 bases and the J gene lost 5 bases, with 7 bases spanning the gap. DNA for the CDR3: TGTGCCAGCAGTTTATCTTCCGGGAATGAAAAACTGTTTTTT. It is translated as CASSLSSGNEKLFF.

V gene TRBV14 combines with J gene TRBJ2-7, with TRBD2 matching over 8 bases. The germline V gene encodes CDR1 SGHDN and CDR2 FVKESK. The CDR3 is 15 residues long. Trimming cost V 7 bases and J 4 bases; bases outside gene matches: 12. The CDR3 spells CASKRAGGSRYEQYF. The CDR3 DNA follows: TGTGCCAGCAAGAGGGCGGGAGGTTCCCGGTACGAGCAGTACTTC.

Concerning this clone: Other nucleotide sequences from this sample produce the same CDR3. This chain links TRBV7-8 with TRBJ2-5; TRBD1 might be the D (5 bases). Germline CDR1 and CDR2: SGHVS and FQNEAQ. Trimming cost V 5 bases and J 1 base, with 17 bases left between them. The CDR3 has 16 amino acids. The CDR3 reads CASSRSTAGIQETQYF. The CDR3 DNA reads TGTGCCAGCAGCCGGTCTACCGCAGGGATCCAAGAGACCCAGTACTTC.

V and J are TRBV6-5 and TRBJ2-1; TRBD1 agrees at 7 bases. This CDR3 is 16 amino acids long. Germline V CDR1 and CDR2: MNHEY, SVGAGI. Trimming took 0 bases from V and 4 from J; bases not matched to a gene: 6. The CDR3 loop reads CASSYSSRGTYNEQFF. Here the CDR3 DNA reads TGTGCCAGCAGTTACTCCTCCAGGGGGACGTACAATGAGCAGTTCTTC.

CDR3 sequence (DNA): TGTGCCAGTACCCCGGGACTGAGAAATTCCCTACATAGCAATCAGCCCCAGCATTTT. Encoded protein: CASTPGLRNSLHSNQPQHF. The rearrangement uses TRBV19 and TRBJ1-5; TRBD1 might be the D (5 bases). Germline CDR1 and CDR2: LNHDA and SQIVND (reference sequence). Trimming left V 7 bases short and J 0 bases short, with 25 bases between. The CDR3 consists of 19 residues.

In DNA form, the CDR3 reads TGTGCCAGCAGTCCGGACAGAAATCAGCCCCAGCATTTT. Protein: CASSPDRNQPQHF. The rearrangement links TRBV6-1 to TRBJ1-5, with D maybe TRBD1 (6 bases). Per germline, CDR1 MNHNS and CDR2 SASEGT. This CDR3 is built from 13 residues. The V gene lost 5 bases and the J gene lost 4 bases, with 9 bases spanning the gap.

The V and J genes are TRBV7-8 and TRBJ2-7; TRBD2 might be the D (5 bases). The CDR3 sequence is 17 residues long. Looked up from germline, CDR1 is SGHVS and CDR2 is FQNEAQ. The V and J ends lost 6 bases and 6 bases respectively, with 27 bases between them. CDR3 bases: TGTGCCAGCAGTCTCCCCCAGCGGCTGTCACACTCTCTCGAGCAGTACTTC. This codes for CASSLPQRLSHSLEQYF.

V gene TRBV7-2 combines with J gene TRBJ2-5; D not certain. The germline V and J ends were trimmed by 2 bases and 4 bases, with 8 bases remaining between them. The CDR3 extends over 13 amino acids. Germline CDR1 SGHTA, CDR2 FQGNSA. CDR3 in amino acids: CASSLMLGETQYF. In DNA form, the CDR3 reads TGTGCCAGCAGCTTAATGCTAGGAGAGACCCAGTACTTC.